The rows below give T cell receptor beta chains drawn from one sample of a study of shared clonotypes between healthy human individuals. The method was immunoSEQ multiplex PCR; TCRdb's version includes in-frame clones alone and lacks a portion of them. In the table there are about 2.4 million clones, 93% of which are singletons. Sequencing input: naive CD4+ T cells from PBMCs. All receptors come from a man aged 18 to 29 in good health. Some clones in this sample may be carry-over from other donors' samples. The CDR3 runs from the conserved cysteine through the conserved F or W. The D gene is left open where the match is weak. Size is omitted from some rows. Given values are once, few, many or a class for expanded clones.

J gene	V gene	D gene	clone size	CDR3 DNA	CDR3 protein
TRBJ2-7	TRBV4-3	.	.	TGCGCCAGCAGCCAAGATCTGTCGGGACTGTGGGTAAGCGAGCAGTACTTC	CASSQDLSGLWVSEQYF
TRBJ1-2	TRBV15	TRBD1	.	TGTGCCACCAGCAGGTCAGGGACAGGATGGAACTATGGCTACACCTTC	CATSRSGTGWNYGYTF
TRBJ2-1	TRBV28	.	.	TGTGCCAGCAGTTTTACTAGTACCTACAATGAGCAGTTCTTC	CASSFTSTYNEQFF
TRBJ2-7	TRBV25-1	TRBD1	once	TGTGCCAGCAGTGGGGGACAGAGGCAAACCTACGAGCAGTACTTC	CASSGGQRQTYEQYF
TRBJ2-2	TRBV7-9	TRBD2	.	TGTGCCAGCAGCTTAAGAAGCGGGAGGGCCCCGACCGGGGAGCTGTTTTTT	CASSLRSGRAPTGELFF
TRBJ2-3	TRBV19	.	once	TGTGCCAGTAGTACCCCCCTGAGTAGGGGGGAGGGGATCACAGATACGCAGTATTTT	CASSTPLSRGEGITDTQYF
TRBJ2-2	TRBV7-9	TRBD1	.	TGTGCCAGCACCTCAACCGAAGTGGACAGGGTGGGAGACACCGGGGAGCTGTTTTTT	CASTSTEVDRVGDTGELFF
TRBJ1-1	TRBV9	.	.	TGTGCCAGCACCCCGGGTGCCATTGGTATTCCCCCCACTGAAGCTTTCTTT	CASTPGAIGIPPTEAFF
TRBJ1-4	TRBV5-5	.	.	TGTGCCAGCAGCTTGACGGGGGAAAAACTGTTTTTT	CASSLTGEKLFF
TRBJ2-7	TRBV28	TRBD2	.	TGTGCCAGCAGCCTCGGGATAGCGGGCTCCTACGAGCAGTACTTC	CASSLGIAGSYEQYF
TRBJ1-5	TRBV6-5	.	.	TGTGCCAGCAAGAAGGGCAGGGTGAGCAATCAGCCCCAGCATTTT	CASKKGRVSNQPQHF
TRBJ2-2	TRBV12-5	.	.	TGTGCTAGTGGTTCCACCCGGTCGGGAGACGGGGAGCTGTTTTTT	CASGSTRSGDGELFF
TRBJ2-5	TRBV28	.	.	TGTGCCAGCGGAGCCAGCCAAGAGACCCAGTACTTC	CASGASQETQYF
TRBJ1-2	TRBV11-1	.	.	TGTGCCAGCAGCTTAGCGCTAACAGGGACTTACGGCTACACCTTC	CASSLALTGTYGYTF
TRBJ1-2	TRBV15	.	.	TGTGCCACCAGCAGAGGGTCCGACCACTATGGCTACACCTTC	CATSRGSDHYGYTF
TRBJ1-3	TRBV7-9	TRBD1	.	TGTGCCAGCAGCTTAGGAAGAGGGGGCGCGACTGGAAACACCATATATTTT	CASSLGRGGATGNTIYF
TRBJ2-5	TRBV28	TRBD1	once	TGTGCCAGCAGTTTAGTGGCGGGACAGGGTCTTCGAGAGACCCAGTACTTC	CASSLVAGQGLRETQYF
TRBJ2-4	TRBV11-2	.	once	TGTGCCAGCAGCTTAGACGGCGTCAAAAACATTCAGTACTTC	CASSLDGVKNIQYF
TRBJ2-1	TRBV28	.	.	TGTGCCAGCAGCCAGACCCGACCTTTCTACAATGAGCAGTTCTTC	CASSQTRPFYNEQFF
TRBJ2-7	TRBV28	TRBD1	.	TGTGCCAGCAGTTCCCTGACAGGGGGCTTTATCCAGGCCTACGAGCAGTACTTC	CASSSLTGGFIQAYEQYF
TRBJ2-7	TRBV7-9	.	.	TGTGCCAGCAGCTTCGGACACGAGCAGTACTTC	CASSFGHEQYF
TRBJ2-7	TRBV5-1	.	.	TGCGCCAGCATGGCGGGGGCTGGATCCTACGAGCAGTACTTC	CASMAGAGSYEQYF
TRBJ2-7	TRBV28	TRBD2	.	TGTGCCAGCAGTTCGAGATTAGCGGGGGATGGGTACGAGCAGTACTTC	CASSSRLAGDGYEQYF
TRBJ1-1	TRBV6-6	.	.	TGTGCCAGCAGTTACCCTCTCGTGGGCACTGAAGCTTTCTTT	CASSYPLVGTEAFF
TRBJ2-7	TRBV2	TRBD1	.	TGTGCCAGCAGTGCCGGGACAGGGAGCTCCTACGAGCAGTACTTC	CASSAGTGSSYEQYF
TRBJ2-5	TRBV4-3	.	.	TGCGCCAGCAGCCAAGAGGGAGGCAGTGCGGTACGGCAGTACTTC	CASSQEGGSAVRQYF
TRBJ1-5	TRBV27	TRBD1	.	TGTGCCAGCAGTTTCAGGGGGGAGGGCAATCAGCCCCAGCATTTT	CASSFRGEGNQPQHF
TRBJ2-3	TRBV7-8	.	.	TGTGCCAGCAGCCCGCTCCGGGCAGATACGCAGTATTTT	CASSPLRADTQYF
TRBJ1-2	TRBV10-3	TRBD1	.	TGTGCCATCAGTGAGTTGGACAGGGACTATGGCTACACCTTC	CAISELDRDYGYTF
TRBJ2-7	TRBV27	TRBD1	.	TGTGCCAGCAGCCCTGGGGGGACAGGGGGCTACGAGCAGTACTTC	CASSPGGTGGYEQYF
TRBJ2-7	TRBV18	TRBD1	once	TGTGCCAGCTCACGGGACAGGCCCCCGTCCTACGAGCAGTACTTC	CASSRDRPPSYEQYF
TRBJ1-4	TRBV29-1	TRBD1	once	TGCAGCGCCTTGACAGGGTACGAAAAACTGTTTTTT	CSALTGYEKLFF
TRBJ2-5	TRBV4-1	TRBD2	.	TGCGCCAGCAGCCAAGTTGGTCTAGCGGGTTACGAGACCCAGTACTTC	CASSQVGLAGYETQYF
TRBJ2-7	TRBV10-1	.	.	TGCGCCAGCAGCGAAGAAACGGCGACAAAGAGCTCCTACGAGCAGTACTTC	CASSEETATKSSYEQYF
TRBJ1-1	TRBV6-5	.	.	TGTGCCAGCAGTTTGGACAGGAACACTGAAGCTTTCTTT	CASSLDRNTEAFF
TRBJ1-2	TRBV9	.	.	TGTGCCAGCAGCGTAGTGGCAGGGAGCTACACCTTC	CASSVVAGSYTF
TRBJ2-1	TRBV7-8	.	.	TGTGCCAGCAGCCAAGATAGACAGTACAATGAGCAGTTCTTC	CASSQDRQYNEQFF
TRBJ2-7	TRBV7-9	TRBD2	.	TGTGCCAGCAGGGCAGCAGCGGGAGGGCTTAGTACGCAGTACTTC	CASRAAAGGLSTQYF
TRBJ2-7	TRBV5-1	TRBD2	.	TGCGCCAGCAGCTTGGGCTCAAGGGAGGGCCCGATGGGCAACGAGCAGTACTTC	CASSLGSREGPMGNEQYF